This TCR beta chain is drawn from a study of graft-versus-host responses after intestinal transplantation. Turning to the study itself: Recipients obtained multivisceral, liver-intestinal, or isolated intestinal transplants. Induction using anti-thymocyte globulin, followed by tacrolimus and steroids for about 3 years, was given to all recipients.

This CDR3 contains 13 residues. Germline V gene data show CDR1 as ENHRY and CDR2 as SYGVKD. The V and J ends lost 10 bases and 0 bases, in that order; junction bases with no gene match: 5. Profiling relied on immunoSEQ multiplex PCR, and the TCRdb table lists in-frame clones only, not all of them. Of 50,000 to 75,000 clones listed, 90% to 95% are singletons. On this clone: The antigen remains unidentified.

The sample was unstimulated CD4+ T cells sorted from spleen or lymph node cells, taken before transplant. The chain uses TRBV10-3 and TRBJ1-1, with 7 bases matching TRBD1. This receptor was taken from a human donor who was the organ donor for an intestinal transplant. The CDR3 nucleotides are TGTGCCAGTGGACAGGCCATGAACACTGAAGCTTTCTTT. Translating it yields CASGQAMNTEAFF.